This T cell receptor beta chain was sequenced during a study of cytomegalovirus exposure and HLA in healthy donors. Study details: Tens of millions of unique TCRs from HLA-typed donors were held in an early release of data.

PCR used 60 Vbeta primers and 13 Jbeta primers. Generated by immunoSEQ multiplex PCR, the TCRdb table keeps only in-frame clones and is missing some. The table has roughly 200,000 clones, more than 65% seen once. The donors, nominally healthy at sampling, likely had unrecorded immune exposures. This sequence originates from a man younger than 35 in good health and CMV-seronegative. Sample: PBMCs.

CDR3 DNA sequence: TGTGCCTGGAGAACAGGGGCCCCCTACGAGCAGTACTTC. Translating it yields CAWRTGAPYEQYF. The chain uses TRBV30 and TRBJ2-7; the match to TRBD1 covers 7 bases. With 3 bases clipped from V and 2 bases from J, the junction kept 4 bases outside the gene matches. The germline V gene has CDR1 GTSNPN and CDR2 SVGIG (reference sequence). The CDR3 is 13 residues long.